The 25 T cell receptor beta chains below come from one sample, sequenced in a study of blood T cell repertoires in COVID-19. TCRdb keeps only in-frame clones here, not all; method: immunoSEQ multiplex PCR. The sample lists over 90,000 clones; about 88% were seen once. Specimen: peripheral blood. Receptor source: a man in his fifties or sixties with active or convalescent COVID-19.

The chain links TRBV3-1 (or the pseudogene TRBV3-2) to TRBJ2-2; unclear D gene. The V and J ends lost 6 bases and 1 base respectively, with 9 bases between them. Germline V gives CDR1 LGHDT, CDR2 YNNKEL (reference sequence). The CDR3 spans 14 residues. This CDR3 reads CASSPSVNTGELFF. DNA for the CDR3: TGTGCCAGCAGTCCCTCTGTGAACACCGGGGAGCTGTTTTTT.

The chain employs TRBV3-1 (or the pseudogene TRBV3-2) and TRBJ1-3; 10 positions agree with TRBD1. Germline loops: CDR1 LGHDT, CDR2 YNNKEL (reference sequence). The CDR3 has 16 residues. After removal of 9 bases from V and 3 bases from J, the junction contained 11 bases not matched to a gene. The CDR3 spells CASKSPGQGFGNTIYF. Written as DNA, the CDR3 is TGTGCCAGTAAAAGCCCGGGACAGGGGTTTGGAAACACCATATATTTT.

J is TRBJ2-3 and V is TRBV5-5; D perhaps matches TRBD2 (5 bases). Germline-derived CDR1 and CDR2 are SGHKS and YYEKEE (reference sequence). The CDR3 covers 15 residues. V gave up 8 bases and J gave up 2 bases, with 18 bases separating them. Here the CDR3 DNA reads TGTGCCAGTACTCGGAGGCCCTCCACCACAGATACGCAGTATTTT. This encodes CASTRRPSTTDTQYF.

This sequence joins TRBV24-1 and TRBJ1-5; D remains unclear. V lost 1 base, J lost 3 bases, and 6 bases lay in between. Germline CDR1 is KGHDR and CDR2 is SFDVKD. This CDR3 comprises 14 residues. The CDR3 spells CATSDFMSNQPQHF. The CDR3, as DNA: TGTGCCACCAGTGATTTCATGTCCAATCAGCCCCAGCATTTT.

This chain joins TRBV25-1 and TRBJ2-7, with D perhaps matching TRBD2 (6 bases). The CDR3 contains 14 residues. Germline loops: CDR1 MGHDK, CDR2 SYGVNS. Trimming pared 6 bases from V and 2 bases from J, leaving 14 bases between. The CDR3 DNA reads TGTGCCAGCAGCCTCATGGGGGGTACCTACGAGCAGTACTTC. Its translation is CASSLMGGTYEQYF.

The V call is TRBV6-4, the J call TRBJ2-6, with a tentative D call TRBD2 (5 bases). The CDR3 spans 14 residues. The V end lost 6 bases, the J end lost 1 base, and 7 bases lay between the germline ends. The V gene's germline CDR1 is MRHNA and CDR2 SNTAGT. The CDR3 nucleotides are TGTGCCAGCAGCACGGGATCTGGGGCCAACGTCCTGACTTTC. Its translation is CASSTGSGANVLTF.

The chain links TRBV27 to TRBJ1-1; 10 bases map to TRBD1. The CDR3 runs to 16 residues. V shed 5 bases and J 5 bases; nucleotides not matched to a gene: 11. Per the germline V gene, CDR1 is MNHEY and CDR2 is SMNVEV (reference sequence). The CDR3 nucleotides read TGTGCCAGCAGTCCGACAGGGGGCGCGGGAAGGACTGAAGCTTTCTTT. It codes for CASSPTGGAGRTEAFF.

This clone has only one observation. V is TRBV10-2 and J is TRBJ2-2; 8 nucleotides align to TRBD1. The CDR3 spans 15 residues. Trimming cost V 6 bases and J 5 bases; bases outside gene matches: 8. The germline CDR1 and CDR2 sequences are WSHSY and SAAADI. The CDR3 loop is CASRAQGGLTGELFF. The DNA for the CDR3 is TGCGCCAGCAGGGCACAGGGGGGATTGACCGGGGAGCTGTTTTTT.

The J gene is TRBJ1-2, the V gene TRBV15, with TRBD1 identical over 7 bases. V gave up 4 bases and J gave up 3 bases; unmatched junction bases: 11. This CDR3 has 16 residues. Germline V CDR1 and CDR2: LNHNV, YYDKDF (reference sequence). As DNA, the CDR3 is TGTGCCACCAGCACTTGGACAGGTAGGGAAGACTATGGCTACACCTTC. It yields the protein CATSTWTGREDYGYTF.

The chain carries TRBV28 and TRBJ2-3, with 9 nucleotides matching TRBD1. With 6 bases clipped from V and 3 bases from J, the junction kept 1 base outside the gene matches. The germline V gene has CDR1 MDHEN and CDR2 SYDVKM. The CDR3 is 13 amino acids. In DNA, the CDR3 is TGTGCCAGCAGGGGACAGGGTACAGATACGCAGTATTTT. Its protein is CASRGQGTDTQYF.

This chain joins TRBV7-2 and TRBJ1-1; D is undetermined. CDR1 and CDR2 from the germline V gene are SGHTA and FQGNSA. V was trimmed by 1 base and J by 0 bases, leaving 6 bases between them. The CDR3 is 14 amino acids. CDR3 residues: CASSLDSVNTEAFF. The CDR3 DNA is TGTGCCAGCAGCTTAGATTCTGTGAACACTGAAGCTTTCTTT.

This clone appeared once. The chain is built from TRBV9 and TRBJ1-4, with TRBD1 as a possible D gene (5 bases). This CDR3 has 14 residues. Trimming shortened V by 3 bases and J by 4 bases, and 10 bases separated the two germline ends. Germline assignment: CDR1 SGDLS and CDR2 YYNGEE. The CDR3 loop reads CASSGGSFNEKLFF. The CDR3 region has the DNA TGTGCCAGCAGCGGGGGCTCCTTTAATGAAAAACTGTTTTTT.

The chain carries TRBV7-7 and TRBJ2-7, with 7 bases lining up with TRBD1. J was trimmed by 0 bases and V by 4 bases; bases with no gene match: 12. Looked up from germline, CDR1 is SSHAT and CDR2 is FNYEAQ (reference sequence). The CDR3 is 17 amino acids. The chain's CDR3 is CASSYRDRRRSSYEQYF. For the CDR3, the DNA is TGTGCCAGCAGCTACCGGGACAGACGTAGGAGCTCCTACGAGCAGTACTTC.

This sequence joins TRBV6-5 and TRBJ2-1, with 9 bases fitting TRBD1. The trim removed 6 bases at V and 3 bases at J, leaving 6 bases unmatched. Germline CDR1 and CDR2: MNHEY and SVGAGI. The CDR3 length is 15 residues. The CDR3 spells CASSHRGQNYNEQFF. The CDR3 DNA is TGTGCCAGCAGCCACAGGGGGCAAAACTACAATGAGCAGTTCTTC.

The genes are TRBV27 and TRBJ1-5; tentative D call: TRBD1 (6 bases). The germline CDR1 and CDR2 sequences are MNHEY and SMNVEV (reference sequence). V dropped 1 base and J dropped 3 bases, with 13 bases sitting between them. The CDR3 length is 16 residues. CDR3 amino acids: CASSLLGRDNNQPQHF. In DNA form, the CDR3 reads TGTGCCAGCAGTTTATTAGGTCGGGACAACAATCAGCCCCAGCATTTT.

This clone was seen only once. J is TRBJ1-2 and V is TRBV11-2, with TRBD1 identical over 7 bases. The germline gives CDR1 SGHAT, CDR2 FQNNGV. CDR3 size: 15 residues. V lost 0 bases to trimming and J lost 6 bases; unmatched junction nucleotides: 7. The CDR3 reads CASSLDWVQGDGYTF. The CDR3 region has the DNA TGTGCCAGCAGCTTAGATTGGGTCCAGGGGGATGGCTACACCTTC.

The chain links TRBV5-8 to TRBJ2-1, with 9 bases lining up with TRBD1. The CDR3 spans 15 residues. The junction had 4 bases not matched to a gene; V was cut back by 1 base and J by 5 bases. Looked up from germline, CDR1 is SGHTS and CDR2 is YDEGEE. CDR3 region: CASSLPGQGNNEQFF. In DNA, the CDR3 is TGTGCCAGCAGCTTGCCGGGACAGGGCAACAATGAGCAGTTCTTC.

The chain couples TRBV5-5 to TRBJ2-6, with D unresolved. Germline CDR1 SGHKS, CDR2 YYEKEE (reference sequence). The CDR3 contains 14 residues. Trimming took off 7 bases at V and 4 bases at J, with 12 bases between the two ends. CDR3 in amino acids: CASQRWSGANVLTF. Written as DNA, the CDR3 is TGTGCCAGCCAGAGGTGGTCCGGGGCCAACGTCCTGACTTTC.

The chain couples TRBV10-3 to TRBJ1-1, with TRBD1 identical over 8 bases. Trimming cost V 5 bases and J 4 bases; bases outside gene matches: 3. The V gene's germline CDR1 is ENHRY and CDR2 SYGVKD. The CDR3 is 13 residues long. CDR3 in amino acids: CAISTQGATEAFF. The CDR3 coding sequence is TGTGCCATCAGTACCCAGGGGGCCACTGAAGCTTTCTTT.

The chain recombines TRBV5-1 with TRBJ2-2; 7 bases are a match to TRBD1. The CDR3 runs 14 residues. Unmatched junction bases numbered 7, after V lost 4 bases and J lost 7 bases. CDR1 is SGHRS, CDR2 YFSETQ, per germline. The CDR3 DNA reads TGCGCCAGCAGCCCAGACAGGGTTGGCGGGGAGCTGTTTTTT. Translated: CASSPDRVGGELFF.

The chain recombines TRBV19 with TRBJ2-1; 9 bases fit TRBD2. CDR1 is LNHDA and CDR2 is SQIVND in the germline V gene (reference sequence). V lost 3 bases and J lost 4; bases outside the gene matches: 4. The CDR3 contains 15 residues. This chain's CDR3 is CASSMGLAFYNEQFF. CDR3 DNA: TGTGCCAGTAGTATGGGACTAGCTTTTTACAATGAGCAGTTCTTC.

The count of this clone is one. The chain employs TRBV5-4 and TRBJ2-7; 9 bases agree with TRBD2. Germline trimming cut 3 bases from V and 6 bases from J; bases unmatched to any gene: 10. Germline CDR1 and CDR2: SGHNT and YYREEE (reference sequence). CDR3 length: 15 amino acids. The CDR3: CASSSNGGTSLEQYF. In DNA, the CDR3 is TGTGCCAGCAGCTCCAATGGTGGGACTAGCCTCGAGCAGTACTTC.

The V and J genes are TRBV2 and TRBJ2-7; D might be TRBD2 (6 bases). V shed 4 bases and J shed 2 bases, with 15 bases lying between them. Per the germline V gene, CDR1 is SNHLY and CDR2 is FYNNEI. The CDR3 sequence is 15 residues long. The DNA of the CDR3 is TGTGCCAGCAGTGTGCCTCGGGACTCCCCCTACGAGCAGTACGTC. This encodes CASSVPRDSPYEQYV.

The CDR3 loop reads CASSLGDRVQGYTF. DNA of the CDR3: TGTGCCAGCAGCTTAGGAGACAGGGTTCAGGGCTACACCTTC. The gene calls are TRBV7-8 and TRBJ1-2; TRBD1 agrees at 7 bases. Looked up from germline, CDR1 is SGHVS and CDR2 is FQNEAQ. J gave up 8 bases and V 1 base, and 7 bases lay outside the gene matches. The CDR3 covers 14 residues.

V is TRBV19 and J is TRBJ1-2; tentative D call: TRBD1 (5 bases). The ends were cut back, 8 bases at V and 2 bases at J, with 15 bases in the middle. The CDR3 loop spans 14 amino acids. The germline gives CDR1 LNHDA, CDR2 SQIVND (reference sequence). The CDR3 DNA reads TGTGCCAGTGGGGATCAGGGTGGAAACTATGGCTACACCTTC. Translation gives CASGDQGGNYGYTF.